The 14 T cell receptor beta chains below come from one sample, sequenced in a study of cytomegalovirus exposure and HLA in healthy donors. Researchers ran the PCR with 60 Vbeta and 13 Jbeta primers. This table comes from immunoSEQ multiplex PCR, and its TCRdb copy is limited to in-frame clones, with some not included. The sample records under 200,000 clones, approximately 80% being singletons. The material sequenced was PBMCs. The origin of the receptors is a woman aged 18-29 years in good health and CMV-seropositive.

This chain uses TRBV30 with TRBJ2-5; D might be TRBD1 (5 bases). In germline, CDR1 is GTSNPN, CDR2 SVGIG (reference sequence). The length of the CDR3 is 17 residues. Trimming took off 4 bases at V and 5 bases at J, with 26 bases between the two ends. In DNA, the CDR3 is TGTGCCTGGACCCCCCATCAGGGATCTTCAGGGAAGGAGACCCAGTACTTC. Translation gives CAWTPHQGSSGKETQYF.

V usage is TRBV1 and J usage is TRBJ2-6; the table's D call of TRBD2 was not tested on the DNA. TRBV1 counts as a pseudogene. The CDR3 runs to 17 residues. CDR3 in amino acids: CTSSASGGACGANVLTF. The DNA of the CDR3 is TGCACCAGCAGCGCCAGCGGGGGGGCCTGCGGGGCCAACGTCCTGACTTTC.

The chain recombines TRBV27 with TRBJ1-2; D might be TRBD1 (6 bases). In germline, CDR1 is MNHEY, CDR2 SMNVEV (reference sequence). This CDR3 is 14 amino acids long. V lost 6 bases, J lost 8 bases, and 19 bases lay in between. The chain's CDR3 is CASRSTDRPIGYTF. DNA for the CDR3: TGTGCCAGCAGGTCAACCGACAGGCCTATCGGCTACACCTTC.

The J gene is TRBJ2-2, the V gene TRBV25-1; 7 bases align to TRBD2. In germline, CDR1 is MGHDK, CDR2 SYGVNS. V dropped 6 bases and J dropped 6; count of bases not matched to a gene: 1. The CDR3 covers 12 residues. The CDR3 region is CASRGGAGELFF. As DNA, the CDR3 is TGTGCCAGCAGGGGGGGGGCCGGGGAGCTGTTTTTT.

In this sample, this clone turned up once. The chain couples TRBV11-2 to TRBJ1-2; 8 bases match TRBD1. This CDR3 comprises 14 residues. CDR1 is SGHAT and CDR2 is FQNNGV in the germline V gene. The junction had 5 bases not matched to a gene; V was cut back by 5 bases and J by 3 bases. The CDR3 loop is CASSLSTGDYGYTF. Here the CDR3 DNA reads TGTGCCAGCAGCCTATCGACAGGGGACTATGGCTACACCTTC. Using reference TRBV11-2 and TRBJ1-2 for the parts outside the CDR3, the full variable domain is EAGVAQSPRYKIIEKRQSVAFWCNPISGHATLYWYQQILGQGPKLLIQFQNNGVVDDSQLPKDRFSAERLKGVDSTLKIQPAKLEDSAVYLCASSLSTGDYGYTFGSGTRLTVV.

In its sample, this clone was seen a few times. The J gene is TRBJ2-5, the V gene TRBV15, with D possibly being TRBD2 (6 bases). The length of the CDR3 is 14 residues. With 0 bases removed from V and 5 bases from J, the gap between germline ends came to 10 bases. Germline V CDR1 and CDR2: LNHNV, YYDKDF (reference sequence). This CDR3 reads CATSRERAGETQYF. The CDR3 region has the DNA TGTGCCACCAGCAGAGAGAGGGCGGGGGAGACCCAGTACTTC.

This chain uses TRBV4-3 with TRBJ2-6; 8 bases agree with TRBD1. The trim removed 4 bases at V and 4 bases at J, leaving 6 bases unmatched. The CDR3 spans 16 residues. From germline, CDR1 is LGHNA and CDR2 YSLEER. The CDR3 DNA is TGCGCCAGCAGCCGCGCCCAGGGGGCGGGGGCCAACGTCCTGACTTTC. It is translated as CASSRAQGAGANVLTF.

The chain is built from TRBV2 and TRBJ1-6, with D perhaps matching TRBD1 (6 bases). The CDR3 length is 15 residues. V dropped 4 bases and J dropped 7 bases, with 14 bases sitting between them. Looked up from germline, CDR1 is SNHLY and CDR2 is FYNNEI. CDR3 sequence reads: CASSVSDSTNSPLHF. The DNA of the CDR3 is TGTGCCAGCAGTGTGTCGGACAGCACGAATTCACCCCTCCACTTT. Combining the CDR3 with reference TRBV2 and TRBJ1-6 gives the whole variable domain EPEVTQTPSHQVTQMGQEVILRCVPISNHLYFYWYRQILGQKVEFLVSFYNNEISEKSEIFDDQFSVERPDGSNFTLKIRSTKLEDSAMYFCASSVSDSTNSPLHFGNGTRLTVT.

This chain connects TRBV7-2 to TRBJ2-1; 9 nucleotides match TRBD1. The CDR3 runs 14 residues. Germline V gene data show CDR1 as SGHTA and CDR2 as FQGNSA. The junction had 5 bases not matched to a gene; V was cut back by 5 bases and J by 6 bases. The CDR3 loop is CASSQGTGPNEQFF. CDR3 sequence (DNA): TGTGCCAGCAGCCAAGGGACAGGGCCCAATGAGCAGTTCTTC. The whole variable domain, remainder taken from reference TRBV7-2 and TRBJ2-1, is GAGVSQSPSNKVTEKGKDVELRCDPISGHTALYWYRQSLGQGLEFLIYFQGNSAPDKSGLPSDRFSAERTGGSVSTLTIQRTQQEDSAVYLCASSQGTGPNEQFFGPGTRLTVL.

This chain links TRBV11-2 with TRBJ1-6, with unresolved D. This CDR3 is built from 11 residues. The germline V gene encodes CDR1 SGHAT and CDR2 FQNNGV. V shed 6 bases and J shed 9 bases, with 6 bases lying between them. This chain's CDR3 is CASSFGSPLHF. DNA of the CDR3: TGTGCCAGCAGTTTCGGTTCACCCCTCCACTTT.

The chain recombines TRBV13 with TRBJ2-2; maybe TRBD2 (7 bases). The V end lost 2 bases, the J end lost 4 bases, and 23 bases lay between the germline ends. The V gene's germline CDR1 is PRHDT and CDR2 FYEKMQ (reference sequence). The CDR3 has 19 residues. The CDR3 nucleotides read TGTGCCAGCAGCTTAAGTCGAGGCGAGGGGGGGCGTGGCACCGGGGAGCTGTTTTTT. This sequence encodes CASSLSRGEGGRGTGELFF.

The V gene is TRBV7-3, the J gene TRBJ1-1; D is undetermined. Germline CDR1 SGHTA, CDR2 FQGTGA. V lost 3 bases to trimming and J lost 0 bases, with 11 bases between them. The CDR3 sequence is 15 residues long. CDR3 sequence (DNA): TGTGCCAGCAGCTTGGACGGAGGCCTGAACACTGAAGCTTTCTTT. It yields the protein CASSLDGGLNTEAFF.

This clone was detected a few times. The chain uses TRBV7-3 and TRBJ2-1; maybe TRBD2 (7 bases). CDR1 and CDR2 (germline): SGHTA, FQGTGA. Trimming took off 5 bases at V and 6 bases at J, with 14 bases between the two ends. The CDR3 has 14 amino acids. CDR3 nucleotide sequence: TGTGCCAGCAGCCAAGGGGGGGCCTTCAATGAGCAGTTCTTC. This gives the protein CASSQGGAFNEQFF.

As for this clone: This CDR3 is also generated by other DNA sequences in the sample. The V call is TRBV7-9, the J call TRBJ2-3; no clear D gene. Germline loops: CDR1 SEHNR, CDR2 FQNEAQ (reference sequence). There are 15 residues in the CDR3. The ends were cut back, 1 base at V and 2 bases at J, with 10 bases in the middle. CDR3 protein: CASSLVLANTDTQYF. CDR3 DNA sequence: TGTGCCAGCAGCTTAGTTCTGGCAAACACAGATACGCAGTATTTT.